This T cell receptor (beta chain) emerged from a study of blood T cell repertoires in COVID-19 (dated by TCRdb to the early 2020s). About the investigation overall: Collaborator samples came from the United States, Italy and Spain and covered acute and convalescent phases of COVID-19. The prospective study material was composed of cDNA or gDNA derived from T cells, B-cell-depleted T cells, or PBMCs. Subjects who had been exposed to COVID-19, were actively infected with it, or had recovered from it provided the deeply sampled blood TCRbeta repertoires that made up the dataset. A freely available public database, intended as a resource for researchers studying the immune response to SARS-CoV-2, is where the repertoires were released. The samples were drawn from the first 160 participants of the ongoing ImmuneRACE study and from 950 to 1,500 subjects provided by 6 global collaborators. The sample metadata nearly always contained a de-identified subject ID, COVID-19 status, age in years and sex. Where available, HLA class I and class II types were obtained from metadata supplied by the sample provider rather than from assay-based typing. Broader findings and caveats from the paper: Clinical and demographic metadata were provided uncurated, with the amount varying by source and participant.

Concerning this clone: It lacks a known antigen. It has no much larger one-base neighbor in the sample; base qualities were not kept.

The CDR3 covers 13 residues, taking in both the cysteine and the phenylalanine. Solely the CDR3 DNA is kept, with 39 bases framed from the first base. Germline trimming amounts to 6 bases on V and 11 bases on J, with 6 as the count of junction bases outside the gene matches. CDR1 and CDR2 are read off the germline V gene as SNHLY and FYNNEI. Each collaborating institution followed its own protocols to collect whole blood in K2EDTA tubes. For TCRbeta analysis, collaborators shipped samples in one of three forms: frozen whole blood, isolated PBMCs, or DNA extracted from either of those sample types. TCRbeta CDR3 regions were amplified from genomic DNA by means of the immunoSEQ Assay, a bias-controlled multiplex PCR. The study's own analysis went as follows. The number of nucleated cells in each sample was estimated from the amplification of reference gene primers within the assay. Sequence reads were collapsed and filtered to measure the absolute abundance of every unique TCRbeta CDR3 rearrangement. For each sample, productive Simpson clonality was calculated by taking the square root of Simpson's diversity index across productive rearrangements. TCRdb limited this immuneACCESS table to in-frame rearrangements with V and J called. A share of clones is missing; checked studies link under half to unresolved V genes, and the rest is unexplained. V and J calls plus clone size are reproduced from that table; the DNA served to infer D and trimming. This sample comprises about 35,000 clones, over 75% of them detected only once. The ten largest make up 44% of the sample.

The rearranged chain carries TRBV2 and TRBJ1-6; 8 junctional bases match TRBD1. Material: peripheral blood. The TCR comes from a human donor in a cohort sampled during active COVID-19. The DNA is TGTGCCAGCAGGAGGACAGGGTTTCCACCCCTCCACTTT. The encoded protein is CASRRTGFPPLHF. Outside the CDR3, residues come from the reference TRBV2 and TRBJ1-6 proteins, so the full variable domain is: EPEVTQTPSHQVTQMGQEVILRCVPISNHLYFYWYRQILGQKVEFLVSFYNNEISEKSEIFDDQFSVERPDGSNFTLKIRSTKLEDSAMYFCASRRTGFPPLHFGNGTRLTVT.